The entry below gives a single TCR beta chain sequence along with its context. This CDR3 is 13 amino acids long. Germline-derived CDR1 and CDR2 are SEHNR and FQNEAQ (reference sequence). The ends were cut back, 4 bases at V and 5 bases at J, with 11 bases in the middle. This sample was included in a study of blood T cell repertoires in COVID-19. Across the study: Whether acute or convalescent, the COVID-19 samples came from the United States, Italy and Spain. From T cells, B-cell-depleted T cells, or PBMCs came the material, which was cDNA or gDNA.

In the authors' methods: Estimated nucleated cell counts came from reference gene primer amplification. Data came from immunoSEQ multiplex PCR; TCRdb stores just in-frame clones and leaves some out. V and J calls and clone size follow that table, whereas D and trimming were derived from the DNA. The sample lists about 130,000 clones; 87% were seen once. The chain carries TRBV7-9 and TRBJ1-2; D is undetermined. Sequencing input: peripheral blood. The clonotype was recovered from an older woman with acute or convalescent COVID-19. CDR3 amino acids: CASSSGFRYGYTF. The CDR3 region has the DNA TGTGCCAGCAGCTCAGGTTTTCGGTATGGCTACACCTTC.